This T cell receptor (beta chain) was identified during a study of cytomegalovirus exposure and HLA in healthy donors. Germline V lookup: CDR1 SGHRS, CDR2 YFSETQ. The CDR3 consists of 13 residues. The V and J ends lost 5 bases and 0 bases, in that order; junction bases with no gene match: 1. 13 Jbeta primers and 60 Vbeta primers were used for the PCR. The protocol was immunoSEQ multiplex PCR, while the TCRdb copy is restricted to in-frame clones and leaves out a portion. The sample contains around 100,000 clones, roughly three fifths of which appear only once. Study-level points and caveats: Most TCR beta V segments were productive about 90% or about 30% of the time in an earlier analysis.

Worth noting for this clone: Antigen: not known.

V and J are TRBV5-1 and TRBJ2-7; 8 bases line up with TRBD1. This clonotype was sampled from a man aged 25 to 40 in good health and CMV-seropositive. The specimen sequenced was PBMCs. CDR3 nucleotides: TGCGCCAGCAGGGGACAGGACTCCTACGAGCAGTACTTC. Its protein product is CASRGQDSYEQYF. Full variable domain (missing parts from reference TRBV5-1 and TRBJ2-7): KAGVTQTPRYLIKTRGQQVTLSCSPISGHRSVSWYQQTPGQGLQFLFEYFSETQRNKGNFPGRFSGRQFSNSRSEMNVSTLELGDSALYLCASRGQDSYEQYFGPGTRLTVT.